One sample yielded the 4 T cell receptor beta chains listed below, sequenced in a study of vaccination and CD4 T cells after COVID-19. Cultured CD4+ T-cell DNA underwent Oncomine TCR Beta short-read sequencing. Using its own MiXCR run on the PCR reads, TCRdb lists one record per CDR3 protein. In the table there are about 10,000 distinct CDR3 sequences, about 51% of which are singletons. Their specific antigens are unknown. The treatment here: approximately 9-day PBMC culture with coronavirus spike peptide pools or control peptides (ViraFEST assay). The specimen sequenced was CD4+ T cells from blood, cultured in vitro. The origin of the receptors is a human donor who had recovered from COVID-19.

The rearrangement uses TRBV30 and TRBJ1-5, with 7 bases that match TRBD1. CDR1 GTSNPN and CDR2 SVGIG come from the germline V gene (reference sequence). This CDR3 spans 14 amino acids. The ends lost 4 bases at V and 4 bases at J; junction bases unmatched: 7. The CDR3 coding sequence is TGTGCCTGGAACGCAGGGGGATTGAATCAGCCCCAGCATTTT. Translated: CAWNAGGLNQPQHF.

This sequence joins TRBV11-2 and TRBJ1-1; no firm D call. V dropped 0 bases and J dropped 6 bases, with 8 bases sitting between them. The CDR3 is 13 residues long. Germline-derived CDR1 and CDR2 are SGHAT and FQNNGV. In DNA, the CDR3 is TGTGCCAGCAGCTTAGATACCCCCTCTGAAGCTTTCTTT. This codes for CASSLDTPSEAFF.

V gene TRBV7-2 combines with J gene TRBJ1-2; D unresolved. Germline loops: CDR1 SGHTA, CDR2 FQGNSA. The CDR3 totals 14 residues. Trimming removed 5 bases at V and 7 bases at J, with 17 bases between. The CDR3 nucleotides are TGTGCCAGCAGCCCCCGTAGAGGCTTGAGTGGCTACACCTTC. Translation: CASSPRRGLSGYTF.

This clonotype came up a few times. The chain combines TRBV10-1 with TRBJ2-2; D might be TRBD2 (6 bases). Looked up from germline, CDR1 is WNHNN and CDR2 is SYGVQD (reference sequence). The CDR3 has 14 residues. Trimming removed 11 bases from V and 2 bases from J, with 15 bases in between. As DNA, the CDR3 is TGCGCCTCTTCTGCGGGGCTCAACACCGGGGAGCTGTTTTTT. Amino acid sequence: CASSAGLNTGELFF.